The 23 T cell receptor beta chains below come from one sample, sequenced in a study of beta chain features in type 1 diabetes. Points from the study as a whole: All four CD4+ subsets of Type 1 diabetes patients contained TCRB CDR3s that were moderately but significantly shorter.

The whole isolated RNA underwent reverse transcription, so sequencing captured expressed TCRB transcripts. Only in-frame clones appear in the TCRdb table, and some are missing; sequencing was by immunoSEQ multiplex PCR. This table has fewer than 300,000 clones, approximately 10% appearing once. These receptors' antigens are unknown. The sample taken for sequencing was naive CD4+ T cells from blood. The source of these receptors is a man aged 25-45 years with type 1 diabetes.

J is TRBJ2-4 and V is TRBV4-1, with 16 bases identical to TRBD2. V dropped 3 bases and J dropped 3; count of bases not matched to a gene: 8. Germline V gene sequence: CDR1 MGHRA, CDR2 YSYEKL. The CDR3 is 19 amino acids. The CDR3 coding sequence is TGCGCCAGCAGCCAGGGCCCGGGACTAGCGGGGGGGGGCAAAAACATTCAGTACTTC. It codes for CASSQGPGLAGGGKNIQYF.

This clone was seen only a few times. An end of the junction does not agree with germline; a read error may underlie this. J is TRBJ2-5 and V is TRBV18, with 9 positions matching TRBD1. This CDR3 is 14 amino acids long. In germline, CDR1 is KGHSH, CDR2 LQKENI. The CDR3 is CASSPQGALETQYF. The CDR3 DNA reads as TGTGCCAGCTCGCCACAGGGGGCCTTGGAGACCCAGTACTTC.

The gene calls are TRBV7-2 and TRBJ2-7, with 8 bases aligning to TRBD1. The junction had 9 bases not matched to a gene; V was cut back by 5 bases and J by 6 bases. The CDR3 length is 14 residues. Germline V lookup: CDR1 SGHTA, CDR2 FQGNSA. The CDR3: CASSPRQGALEQYF. Written as DNA, the CDR3 is TGTGCCAGCAGCCCAAGGCAGGGGGCCCTCGAGCAGTACTTC.

This clone has a handful of counts. The chain combines TRBV6-5 with TRBJ1-2, with D perhaps TRBD1 (6 bases). Trimming left V 2 bases short and J 5 bases short, with 18 bases between. This CDR3 is built from 16 residues. Germline values: CDR1 MNHEY, CDR2 SVGAGI. This CDR3 is CASSYPWGRGHYGYTF. In DNA, the CDR3 is TGTGCCAGCAGTTACCCATGGGGCAGGGGCCATTATGGCTACACCTTC.

This clone was seen only a few times. This chain joins TRBV5-6 and TRBJ1-1; D is unresolved. This CDR3 is 13 amino acids long. Trimming pared 5 bases from V and 4 bases from J, leaving 12 bases between. Germline loops: CDR1 SGHDT, CDR2 YYEEEE. CDR3 sequence (DNA): TGTGCCAGCAGTTCTAACTTGCGCACTGAAGCTTTCTTT. This translates into CASSSNLRTEAFF.

This chain links TRBV19 with TRBJ2-2; 11 bases are shared with TRBD1. V lost 9 bases and J lost 2; bases outside the gene matches: 2. Germline V gene lookup returns CDR1 LNHDA and CDR2 SQIVND (reference sequence). The CDR3 extends over 14 amino acids. The CDR3 DNA follows: TGTGCCAGCGGGACAGGGGGAAACACCGGGGAGCTGTTTTTT. Its translation is CASGTGGNTGELFF.

This clone was seen only a few times. V and J are TRBV19 and TRBJ2-3; TRBD2 matches at 8 bases. The CDR3 contains 14 residues. The J segment lost 6 bases and the V segment lost 8 bases, leaving 10 bases of the junction unmatched. CDR1 and CDR2 from the germline V gene are LNHDA and SQIVND (reference sequence). The CDR3 nucleotides read TGTGCCAGTGCGCTAGCGGGTAGCGCTGATACGCAGTATTTT. This sequence encodes CASALAGSADTQYF.

In DNA, the CDR3 is TGTGCCAGCAGCCACCAGTGGTTCGGGGAGACCCAGTACTTC. Its translation is CASSHQWFGETQYF. The V and J genes are TRBV14 and TRBJ2-5; D unclear. Trimming shortened V by 3 bases and J by 5 bases, and 13 bases separated the two germline ends. There are 14 residues in the CDR3. Germline lookup yields CDR1 SGHDN and CDR2 FVKESK.

This clone appeared a few times. This chain joins TRBV7-3 and TRBJ2-1; D not certain. This CDR3 has 13 residues. V lost 3 bases, J lost 6 bases, and 9 bases lay in between. Germline V CDR1 and CDR2: SGHTA, FQGTGA. Here the CDR3 DNA reads TGTGCCAGCAGCTTTAGAGCGACCAATGAGCAGTTCTTC. Encoded protein: CASSFRATNEQFF.

J is TRBJ1-1 and V is TRBV15; a weak D match, TRBD1 (5 bases). Germline V gene data show CDR1 as LNHNV and CDR2 as YYDKDF (reference sequence). Deletions cut 5 bases from V and 0 bases from J, with 7 bases between. CDR3 size: 13 residues. The CDR3 DNA reads as TGTGCCACCAGCGGACACCTGAACACTGAAGCTTTCTTT. Translated: CATSGHLNTEAFF.

In its sample, this clone was seen a few times. The chain is built from TRBV11-1 and TRBJ2-1; a possible D gene is TRBD2 (5 bases). The CDR3 length is 16 residues. V lost 6 bases to trimming and J lost 3 bases, with 18 bases between them. Per the germline V gene, CDR1 is SGHAT and CDR2 is FQDESV (reference sequence). CDR3 in amino acids: CASSSAVASHYNEQFF. Here the CDR3 DNA reads TGTGCCAGCAGTTCGGCGGTGGCTAGCCACTACAATGAGCAGTTCTTC.

The rearrangement joins TRBV5-4 to TRBJ1-1, with 7 bases that match TRBD1. V lost 4 bases to trimming and J lost 7 bases; unmatched junction nucleotides: 13. The CDR3 is 15 residues long. Per germline, CDR1 SGHNT and CDR2 YYREEE (reference sequence). The CDR3 nucleotides are TGTGCCAGCAGCCCACAACAGGGACAGCACATTGAAGCTTTCTTT. Amino acids: CASSPQQGQHIEAFF. The full variable domain, completed using reference TRBV5-4 and TRBJ1-1, is ETGVTQSPTHLIKTRGQQVTLRCSSQSGHNTVSWYQQALGQGPQFIFQYYREEENGRGNFPPRFSGLQFPNYSSELNVNALELDDSALYLCASSPQQGQHIEAFFGQGTRLTVV.

V gene TRBV7-3 combines with J gene TRBJ2-5; possibly TRBD1 for D (6 bases). V was pared by 2 bases and J by 5 bases, with 15 bases between. Germline V gives CDR1 SGHTA, CDR2 FQGTGA. The CDR3 is made up of 15 amino acids. The CDR3 loop reads CASSLPINREETQYF. In DNA form, the CDR3 reads TGTGCCAGCAGCTTACCCATAAACAGGGAGGAGACCCAGTACTTC.

This chain uses TRBV15 with TRBJ2-3, with unresolved D. Deletions cut 3 bases from V and 5 bases from J, with 9 bases between. The CDR3 sequence is 13 residues long. Germline V CDR1 and CDR2: LNHNV, YYDKDF (reference sequence). CDR3: CATSSQDIDTQYF. DNA of the CDR3: TGTGCCACCAGCAGCCAAGACATAGATACGCAGTATTTT.

This clone has just a few counts. The junction shows a germline mismatch at one end, possibly a read error. The chain couples TRBV7-3 to TRBJ1-2, with D perhaps TRBD1 (6 bases). The length of the CDR3 is 12 residues. The germline gives CDR1 SGHTA, CDR2 FQGTGA. In DNA form, the CDR3 reads TGTGCCAGCAGCAAATCCCCGGGACATCCGGTCTTC. Its protein is CASSKSPGHPVF.

This sequence joins TRBV7-9 and TRBJ2-1; 9 nucleotides agree with TRBD1. CDR1 is SEHNR and CDR2 is FQNEAQ in the germline V gene (reference sequence). The CDR3 contains 15 residues. The ends lost 4 bases at V and 6 bases at J; junction bases unmatched: 7. The CDR3 nucleotides are TGTGCCAGCAGCTCCGGGACAGGGCGGAGCAATGAGCAGTTCTTC. Translated: CASSSGTGRSNEQFF.

This chain links TRBV2 with TRBJ2-6, with 7 bases fitting TRBD1. Germline V gives CDR1 SNHLY, CDR2 FYNNEI. The CDR3 consists of 15 residues. With 9 bases clipped from V and 8 bases from J, the junction kept 13 bases outside the gene matches. CDR3: CASWTGTFMTNVLTF. In DNA form, the CDR3 reads TGTGCCAGTTGGACAGGTACCTTCATGACCAACGTCCTGACTTTC.

This clone was counted a few times. The chain links TRBV6-5 to TRBJ2-2; D perhaps matches TRBD2 (6 bases). Germline V gives CDR1 MNHEY, CDR2 SVGAGI. V lost 0 bases and J 5 bases, leaving 13 bases between the germline ends. The CDR3 spans 16 residues. The CDR3 DNA is TGTGCCAGCAGTTACTCGACAGCGCTAGCGACCGGGGAGCTGTTTTTT. Translating gives CASSYSTALATGELFF.

The chain joins TRBV6-6 to TRBJ2-3; 8 bases line up with TRBD2. This CDR3 comprises 15 residues. The ends lost 6 bases at V and 0 bases at J; junction bases unmatched: 5. Germline assignment: CDR1 MNHNY and CDR2 SVGAGI (reference sequence). The CDR3 region has the DNA TGTGCCAGCAGCCGCCAGCGGGGGAGCACAGATACGCAGTATTTT. This sequence encodes CASSRQRGSTDTQYF.

The sample holds a few counts of this clone. The chain recombines TRBV4-2 with TRBJ1-5; no reliable D call. The CDR3 consists of 14 residues. Between the trimmed V and J ends, which lost 0 bases and 1 base, there was a span of 4 bases. From germline, CDR1 is LGHNA and CDR2 YNFKEQ. The CDR3 bases are TGTGCCAGCAGCCAAGACATCAGCAATCAGCCCCAGCATTTT. Protein product: CASSQDISNQPQHF.

The chain carries TRBV19 and TRBJ2-7, with 7 bases matching TRBD2. This CDR3 contains 12 residues. Germline V lookup: CDR1 LNHDA, CDR2 SQIVND (reference sequence). J gave up 10 bases and V 1 base, and 4 bases lay outside the gene matches. The CDR3 DNA reads TGTGCCAGTAGTATAGGAGAGGGACTACAGTACTTC. It specifies CASSIGEGLQYF. The entire variable domain, with the rest obtained from reference TRBV19 and TRBJ2-7, is as follows: DGGITQSPKYLFRKEGQNVTLSCEQNLNHDAMYWYRQDPGQGLRLIYYSQIVNDFQKGDIAEGYSVSREKKESFPLTVTSAQKNPTAFYLCASSIGEGLQYFGPGTRLTVT.

This rearrangement joins TRBV10-3 to TRBJ2-7; 9 bases are shared with TRBD1. Germline V gene sequence: CDR1 ENHRY, CDR2 SYGVKD. The trim removed 4 bases at V and 2 bases at J, leaving 6 bases unmatched. CDR3 size: 15 residues. The CDR3 spells CAISGTQGATYEQYF. The CDR3 region has the DNA TGTGCCATCAGTGGGACACAGGGGGCCACCTACGAGCAGTACTTC.

This clone was seen a handful of times. The genes are TRBV23-1 and TRBJ2-1; a possible D gene is TRBD2 (6 bases). TRBV23-1 is an ORF; its function is uncertain. The CDR3 runs 15 residues. V was cut by 0 bases and J by 8 bases, with 14 bases left in between. The CDR3 nucleotides read TGCGCCAGCAGTCAATCGGTCGCGGGGACCGATGAGCAGTTCTTC. Protein sequence: CASSQSVAGTDEQFF.